This T cell receptor beta chain was sequenced for a study of beta chain features in type 1 diabetes. The sequenced template was cDNA made from the entire isolated RNA. Sequencing used immunoSEQ multiplex PCR; TCRdb keeps in-frame clones, though not all of them. The sample comprises about 360,000 clones, roughly 13% of which are singletons, and approximately 0.015% rests with the top ten. This clone occurred a few times. It was via CD45RO/CCR7/CD25/CD127/CD95/CD27 that CD4+ naive, central memory, regulatory and stem cell-like memory cells were sorted. The V segment lost 3 bases and the J segment 0 bases; nucleotides outside the gene matches: 5. There are 15 residues in the CDR3. Germline lookup yields CDR1 KGHSH and CDR2 LQKENI.

Sequenced input: naive CD4+ T cells from blood. The rearrangement joins TRBV18 to TRBJ2-7, with TRBD1 matching over 7 bases. This clonotype was obtained from a young man in good health. The CDR3 DNA reads as TGTGCCAGCTCACCCAACAGGGACAGCTCCTACGAGCAGTACTTC. It codes for CASSPNRDSSYEQYF.